The 10 T cell receptor beta chains presented below share a single source sample, sequenced in a study of technical replicates of blood from several donors. The table came from immunoSEQ multiplex PCR; TCRdb's copy has only in-frame clones and leaves some out. Of around 98,000 clones listed, under 97% are singletons. The sequencing input was T cells isolated from PBMCs. These receptors originate from a human donor in good health.

V and J are TRBV29-1 and TRBJ1-2, with TRBD1 identical over 10 bases. This CDR3 has 12 residues. The ends lost 7 bases at V and 3 bases at J; junction bases unmatched: 2. The germline CDR1 and CDR2 sequences are SQVTM and ANQGSEA. The CDR3 sequence is CSGDRGDYGYTF. DNA for the CDR3: TGCAGCGGGGACAGGGGCGACTATGGCTACACCTTC.

This clone was recorded only once. V usage is TRBV6-1 and J usage is TRBJ1-1, with 7 bases matching TRBD1. Germline V gene data show CDR1 as MNHNS and CDR2 as SASEGT. The CDR3 covers 13 residues. With V trimmed by 10 bases and J by 6 bases, 11 bases remained unmatched. CDR3 region: CAITVQGVSEAFF. CDR3 nucleotides: TGTGCCATCACAGTTCAGGGGGTTTCTGAAGCTTTCTTT.

The chain recombines TRBV2 with TRBJ2-6, with 8 bases lining up with TRBD2. Per germline, CDR1 SNHLY and CDR2 FYNNEI. The J segment lost 2 bases and the V segment lost 4 bases, leaving 7 bases of the junction unmatched. The CDR3 spans 17 residues. The CDR3 DNA follows: TGTGCCAGCAGTGCCCCGGGACTAGTGGCTGGGGCCAACGTCCTGACTTTC. Encoded protein: CASSAPGLVAGANVLTF.

The chain recombines TRBV5-4 with TRBJ2-3, with 10 nucleotides matching TRBD2. This CDR3 comprises 16 residues. Germline loops: CDR1 SGHNT, CDR2 YYREEE (reference sequence). Unmatched junction bases numbered 3, after V lost 2 bases and J lost 0 bases. The CDR3 here is CASSFGLAESTDTQYF. The CDR3 DNA is TGTGCCAGCAGCTTCGGACTAGCGGAGAGCACAGATACGCAGTATTTT.

The chain carries TRBV7-2 and TRBJ2-5; 7 bases agree with TRBD2. CDR1 SGHTA and CDR2 FQGNSA come from the germline V gene. The ends lost 5 bases at V and 3 bases at J; junction bases unmatched: 9. The CDR3 loop spans 15 amino acids. The CDR3 region is CASSLNRGVKETQYF. The CDR3 DNA is TGTGCCAGCAGCCTAAACCGGGGGGTTAAAGAGACCCAGTACTTC.

The chain combines TRBV5-1 with TRBJ1-1; 9 nucleotides match TRBD1. Germline lookup yields CDR1 SGHRS and CDR2 YFSETQ. This CDR3 has 14 amino acids. The V and J ends lost 4 bases and 4 bases, in that order; junction bases with no gene match: 5. The DNA of the CDR3 is TGCGCCAGCAGCCAAGGGACAGGGCCCACTGAAGCTTTCTTT. Translating it yields CASSQGTGPTEAFF.

This clone was counted only a few times. The CDR3 loop is CASSLAPSGLAEYEQYF. The CDR3 coding sequence is TGTGCCAGCAGCTTAGCCCCGTCGGGACTAGCGGAGTACGAGCAGTACTTC. The chain employs TRBV11-2 and TRBJ2-7; 11 bases fit TRBD2. This CDR3 spans 17 amino acids. Trimming took 1 base from V and 4 from J; bases not matched to a gene: 9. Looked up from germline, CDR1 is SGHAT and CDR2 is FQNNGV.

In DNA form, the CDR3 reads TGTGCCAGCAGACCCAGAACACAAGAGACCCAGTACTTC. Amino acids: CASRPRTQETQYF. The chain joins TRBV7-9 to TRBJ2-5; D is undetermined. Germline CDR1 SEHNR, CDR2 FQNEAQ (reference sequence). This CDR3 comprises 13 residues. V lost 6 bases and J lost 2, with 10 bases in between.

The chain recombines TRBV7-9 with TRBJ1-2; no firm D call. The V end was cut by 1 base, the J end by 2 bases, with 5 bases between. Germline V gene data show CDR1 as SEHNR and CDR2 as FQNEAQ (reference sequence). The CDR3 is 13 amino acids. The CDR3: CASSLVLNYGYTF. CDR3 DNA sequence: TGTGCCAGCAGCTTAGTCCTGAACTATGGCTACACCTTC. Together with reference TRBV7-9 and TRBJ1-2, the CDR3 gives the full variable domain: DTGVSQNPRHKITKRGQNVTFRCDPISEHNRLYWYRQTLGQGPEFLTYFQNEAQLEKSRLLSDRFSAERPKGSFSTLEIQRTEQGDSAMYLCASSLVLNYGYTFGSGTRLTVV.

The chain employs TRBV11-3 and TRBJ2-5; no reliable D call. CDR3 length: 11 residues. Germline CDR1 SGHNT, CDR2 YENEEA. Trimming removed 4 bases at V and 2 bases at J, with 2 bases between. Here the CDR3 reads CASSSQETQYF. The CDR3, as DNA: TGTGCCAGCAGCTCTCAAGAGACCCAGTACTTC.